The 18 T cell receptor beta chains presented below share a single source sample, sequenced in a study of T cells in Graves' hyperthyroidism and ophthalmopathy. Amplification of TCR beta CDR3 regions used RNA as the template. A set of HTBI primers served as the primers for a first-round RT-PCR of the TCR CDR3. MiXCR was run by TCRdb on the multiplex PCR reads, yielding one entry per CDR3 protein. The sample shows a few hundred thousand distinct CDR3 sequences, more than 15% of them seen only once. Sequenced material: blood. All receptors derive from a woman in her 40s with Graves' ophthalmopathy.

This clonotype has at least ten counts. This CDR3 reads CASSLSSVNQPQHF. The DNA of the CDR3 is TGTGCCAGCAGTTTATCGAGCGTTAATCAGCCCCAGCATTTT. The rearrangement links TRBV27 to TRBJ1-5; D not certain. V was shortened by 0 bases and J by 4 bases, with 7 bases between the two germline ends. Germline CDR1 reads MNHEY; CDR2 reads SMNVEV (reference sequence). CDR3 length equals 14 residues.

A remark on this clonotype: One base away lies a much larger clone, so this may be a sequencing read error. The V and J genes are TRBV5-1 and TRBJ2-1, with D tentatively TRBD1 (5 bases). Between the trimmed V and J ends, which lost 1 base and 5 bases, there was a span of 13 bases. CDR3 length: 15 amino acids. The germline CDR1 and CDR2 sequences are SGHRS and YFSETQ. CDR3 coding DNA: TGCGCCAGCAGCTTGTGCAGGGATGGAGACAATGAGCAGTTCTTC. It specifies CASSLCRDGDNEQFF. The full variable domain, with the rest looked up from reference TRBV5-1 and TRBJ2-1, is KAGVTQTPRYLIKTRGQQVTLSCSPISGHRSVSWYQQTPGQGLQFLFEYFSETQRNKGNFPGRFSGRQFSNSRSEMNVSTLELGDSALYLCASSLCRDGDNEQFFGPGTRLTVL.

This clonotype was detected many times. This chain joins TRBV15 and TRBJ1-2; TRBD1 is a possible D gene (6 bases). The CDR3 covers 15 residues. Germline lookup yields CDR1 LNHNV and CDR2 YYDKDF (reference sequence). V lost 0 bases, J lost 4 bases, and 12 bases lay in between. CDR3 in DNA: TGTGCCACCAGCAGAGAGAGGGGGGCAGCCTATGGCTACACCTTC. Translated: CATSRERGAAYGYTF. The whole variable domain, filled in from reference TRBV15 and TRBJ1-2, reads DAMVIQNPRYQVTQFGKPVTLSCSQTLNHNVMYWYQQKSSQAPKLLFHYYDKDFNNEADTPDNFQSRRPNTSFCFLDIRSPGLGDTAMYLCATSRERGAAYGYTFGSGTRLTVV.

This clonotype was seen ten or more times. The J gene is TRBJ1-1, the V gene TRBV18; D may be TRBD1 (5 bases). This CDR3 is 15 amino acids long. The ends were cut back, 3 bases at V and 2 bases at J, with 13 bases in the middle. The germline CDR1 and CDR2 sequences are KGHSH and LQKENI. CDR3 sequence reads: CASSPTAGANTEAFF. The CDR3 DNA is TGTGCCAGCTCACCGACCGCCGGGGCTAACACTGAAGCTTTCTTT.

This clonotype was counted only a few times. The CDR3 spells CASSPGEQYF. As DNA, the CDR3 is TGTGCCAGCAGCCCGGGGGAGCAGTACTTC. The genes are TRBV7-9 and TRBJ2-7; D is perhaps TRBD2 (5 bases). This CDR3 has 10 amino acids. The ends were cut back, 5 bases at V and 7 bases at J, with 6 bases in the middle. CDR1 is SEHNR, CDR2 FQNEAQ, per germline (reference sequence).

This chain uses TRBV5-1 with TRBJ2-3; D gene ambiguous. CDR1 and CDR2 (germline): SGHRS, YFSETQ. The CDR3 extends over 16 amino acids. Trimming removed 4 bases at V and 2 bases at J, with 17 bases between. The CDR3, as DNA: TGCGCCAGCAGCCAGGCCCGGTCATTACCCACAGATACGCAGTATTTT. Its protein is CASSQARSLPTDTQYF.

The gene calls are TRBV9 and TRBJ2-1; possibly TRBD2 for D (6 bases). The germline V and J ends were trimmed by 2 bases and 7 bases, with 13 bases remaining between them. This CDR3 spans 14 amino acids. CDR1 and CDR2 from the germline V gene are SGDLS and YYNGEE. The CDR3 nucleotides read TGTGCCAGCAGCGTCGGAGGTAGCGGAAATGAGCAGTTCTTC. Translation gives CASSVGGSGNEQFF.

This clonotype was counted ten times or more. This chain joins TRBV3-1 and TRBJ2-7; D may correspond to TRBD1 or TRBD2 (5 bases each). In germline, CDR1 is LGHDT, CDR2 YNNKEL (reference sequence). The V end lost 7 bases, the J end lost 0 bases, and 19 bases lay between the germline ends. The CDR3 length is 16 residues. The CDR3, as DNA: TGTGCCAGCAACCTATCCATCGGGACGGTCTCCTACGAGCAGTACTTC. This translates into CASNLSIGTVSYEQYF.

As regards this clonotype: This may be a read error, as it is one base from a much larger clone. V and J are TRBV12-3 or TRBV12-4 and TRBJ1-2, with D hard to call. CDR3 length: 16 amino acids. The CDR3 protein is CTSSQREGKNNYGYTF. CDR3 sequence (DNA): TGTACCAGCAGCCAGCGGGAAGGGAAGAATAACTATGGCTACACCTTC.

This clonotype was observed many times. The gene calls are TRBV20-1 and TRBJ2-7; 7 bases agree with TRBD2. Per germline, CDR1 DFQATT and CDR2 SNEGSKA (reference sequence). This CDR3 comprises 13 residues. Trimming at V came to 8 bases and at J to 6 bases, leaving 13 bases not matched to a gene. CDR3 sequence: CSTTGSGGSEQYF. The CDR3 DNA follows: TGCAGTACCACGGGATCGGGAGGAAGCGAGCAGTACTTC.

Many counts were recorded for this clonotype. The rearrangement uses TRBV19 and TRBJ1-2, with D maybe TRBD1 (6 bases). V lost 3 bases and J lost 0, with 11 bases in between. The CDR3 has 15 amino acids. Germline CDR1 LNHDA, CDR2 SQIVND (reference sequence). CDR3 protein: CASSMWDNSNYGYTF. The CDR3 bases are TGTGCCAGTAGTATGTGGGACAACTCTAACTATGGCTACACCTTC. The whole variable domain, remainder taken from reference TRBV19 and TRBJ1-2, is DGGITQSPKYLFRKEGQNVTLSCEQNLNHDAMYWYRQDPGQGLRLIYYSQIVNDFQKGDIAEGYSVSREKKESFPLTVTSAQKNPTAFYLCASSMWDNSNYGYTFGSGTRLTVV.

The chain has TRBV20-1 and TRBJ1-1; TRBD1 might be the D (5 bases). The CDR3 covers 15 residues. Trimming removed 3 bases at V and 1 base at J, with 15 bases between. CDR1 is DFQATT, CDR2 SNEGSKA, per germline (reference sequence). The chain's CDR3 is CSASTAEQGNTEAFF. The CDR3 region has the DNA TGCAGTGCTAGTACGGCGGAGCAGGGGAACACTGAAGCTTTCTTT.

J is TRBJ2-1 and V is TRBV3-1; 14 nucleotides match TRBD2. CDR1 is LGHDT and CDR2 is YNNKEL in the germline V gene (reference sequence). The CDR3 runs 17 residues. Trimming cost V 10 bases and J 7 bases; bases outside gene matches: 15. The DNA of the CDR3 is TGTGCCATCAGTGGCCCGGGACTAGCGGGAGTCATTAATGAGCAGTTCTTC. This translates into CAISGPGLAGVINEQFF.

Many counts were recorded for this clonotype. The rearrangement joins TRBV2 to TRBJ1-2; D remains ambiguous. V gave up 3 bases and J gave up 4 bases, with 12 bases separating them. The CDR3 is 14 residues long. In germline, CDR1 is SNHLY, CDR2 FYNNEI. This CDR3 reads CASSEDGMAYGYTF. The CDR3 bases are TGTGCCAGCAGTGAGGACGGGATGGCCTATGGCTACACCTTC.

The rearrangement joins TRBV11-2 to TRBJ2-7; 9 bases match TRBD1. The CDR3 is 18 residues long. Germline CDR1 SGHAT, CDR2 FQNNGV. V was pared by 2 bases and J by 3 bases, with 14 bases of the junction left unmatched. CDR3 in DNA: TGTGCCAGCAGCTTAAGTATGATAGGGACAGGGAATTACTACGAGCAGTACTTC. This gives the protein CASSLSMIGTGNYYEQYF.

The chain recombines TRBV6-5 with TRBJ1-5; 8 positions agree with TRBD1. The CDR3 runs 16 residues. Trimming removed 2 bases from V and 4 bases from J; junction bases left unmatched: 7. The germline V gene encodes CDR1 MNHEY and CDR2 SVGAGI. The CDR3 loop is CASSYEGTGWNQPQHF. In nucleotides, the CDR3 is TGTGCCAGCAGTTACGAAGGGACAGGTTGGAATCAGCCCCAGCATTTT.

The chain couples TRBV5-1 to TRBJ2-1; 8 positions agree with TRBD2. This CDR3 is built from 17 residues. J gave up 2 bases and V 5 bases, and 12 bases lay outside the gene matches. Germline V gene sequence: CDR1 SGHRS, CDR2 YFSETQ. The CDR3: CASSPLPPGGAYNEQFF. The CDR3 DNA is TGCGCCAGCAGTCCCCTCCCCCCGGGAGGGGCCTACAATGAGCAGTTCTTC.

This CDR3 reads CASRDPLAGGAAGANVLTF. In nucleotides, the CDR3 is TGTGCCAGCAGAGACCCTCTAGCGGGAGGAGCGGCTGGGGCCAACGTCCTGACTTTC. The rearrangement joins TRBV2 to TRBJ2-6, with 11 bases identical to TRBD2. The germline gives CDR1 SNHLY, CDR2 FYNNEI. Trimming at V came to 6 bases and at J to 2 bases, leaving 12 bases not matched to a gene. The CDR3 is 19 residues long.